Detailed here is one TCR beta chain. The CDR3 ends on some other residue instead of the conserved phenylalanine or tryptophan, so this is likely a read error. Clones were sequenced by immunoSEQ multiplex PCR, and TCRdb holds only the in-frame ones, with some missing. The sample yields approximately 760,000 clones, 80% to 90% seen once. This entry comes from a study of shared T cell receptors in the human thymus. This CDR3 has 13 residues. Germline CDR1 MNHEY, CDR2 SMNVEV (reference sequence). Deletions cut 5 bases from V and 6 bases from J, with 13 bases between. This same sample was also taken into another study, of human thymus T cells. This second study says: Having corrective surgery for congenital heart defects, healthy Finnish infants were the ones who donated. Corrective cardiac surgery supplied the resected thymus tissue. Related work found strong thymic repertoire overlap between unrelated individuals.

The receptor was isolated from a girl in the first two years of life with a congenital heart defect. Sequencing was performed on thymocytes. J is TRBJ1-2 and V is TRBV27; D not resolved. The CDR3 sequence is CASSMRESNGYTL. DNA for the CDR3: TGTGCCAGCAGTATGAGGGAGTCGAATGGCTACACCCTC.